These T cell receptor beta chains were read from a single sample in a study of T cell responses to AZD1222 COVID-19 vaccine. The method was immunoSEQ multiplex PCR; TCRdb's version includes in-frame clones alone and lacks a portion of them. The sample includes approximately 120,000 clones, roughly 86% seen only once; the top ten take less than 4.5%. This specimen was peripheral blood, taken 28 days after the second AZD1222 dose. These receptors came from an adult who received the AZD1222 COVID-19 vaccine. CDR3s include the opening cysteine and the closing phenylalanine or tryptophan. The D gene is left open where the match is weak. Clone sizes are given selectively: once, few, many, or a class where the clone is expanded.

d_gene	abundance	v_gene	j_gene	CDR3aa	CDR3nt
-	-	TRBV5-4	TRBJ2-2	CASSLALDPGELFF	TGTGCCAGCAGCTTGGCCCTCGACCCCGGGGAGCTGTTTTTT
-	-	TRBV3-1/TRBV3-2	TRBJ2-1	CASSQDLNEQFF	TGTGCCAGCAGCCAAGATTTGAATGAGCAGTTCTTC
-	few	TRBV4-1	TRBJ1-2	CASSQDLGGDYGYTF	TGCGCCAGCAGCCAAGACCTAGGGGGGGACTATGGCTACACCTTC
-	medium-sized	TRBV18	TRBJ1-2	CASSPSDSQYGYTF	TGTGCCAGCTCCCCGAGCGACAGCCAGTATGGCTACACCTTC
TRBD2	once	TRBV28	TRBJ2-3	CASFGSGPTDTQYF	TGTGCCAGCTTTGGTAGCGGGCCCACAGATACGCAGTATTTT
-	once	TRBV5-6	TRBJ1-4	CASSRVATNEKLFF	TGTGCCAGCAGCCGGGTAGCCACTAATGAAAAACTGTTTTTT
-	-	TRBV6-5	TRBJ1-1	CASSYSGGHHTEAFF	TGTGCCAGCAGTTACTCGGGAGGGCACCACACTGAAGCTTTCTTT
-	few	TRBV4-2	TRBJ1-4	CASSQERGSGANEKLFF	TGTGCCAGCAGCCAAGAGAGAGGTAGTGGGGCTAATGAAAAACTGTTTTTT
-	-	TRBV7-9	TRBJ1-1	CASSFRRGDNTEAFF	TGTGCCAGCAGCTTCCGCAGGGGCGATAACACTGAAGCTTTCTTT
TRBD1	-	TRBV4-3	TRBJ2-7	CASSQAPTTGTGTTYEQYF	TGCGCCAGCAGCCAAGCCCCCACCACCGGGACAGGCACCACCTACGAGCAGTACTTC